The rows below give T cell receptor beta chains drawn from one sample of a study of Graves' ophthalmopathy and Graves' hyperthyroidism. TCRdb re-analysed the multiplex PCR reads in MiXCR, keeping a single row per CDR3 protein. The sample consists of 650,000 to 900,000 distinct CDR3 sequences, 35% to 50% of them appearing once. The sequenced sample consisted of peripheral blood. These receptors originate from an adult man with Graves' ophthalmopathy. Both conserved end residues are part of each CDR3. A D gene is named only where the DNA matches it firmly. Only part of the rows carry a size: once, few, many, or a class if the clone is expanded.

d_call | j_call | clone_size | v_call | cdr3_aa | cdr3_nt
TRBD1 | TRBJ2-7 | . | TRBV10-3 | CATTGSSDEQYF | TGTGCCACGACAGGGAGTAGTGACGAGCAGTACTTC
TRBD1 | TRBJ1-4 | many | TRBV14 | CASSPDRAELFF | TGTGCCAGCAGCCCAGACAGGGCGGAACTGTTTTTT
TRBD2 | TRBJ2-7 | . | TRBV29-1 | CSVEGRTSGGPWPLSEQYF | TGCAGCGTTGAAGGCCGGACTAGCGGGGGTCCCTGGCCCCTCTCGGAGCAGTACTTC
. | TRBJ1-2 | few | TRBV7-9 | CASSLSLGDYGYTF | TGTGCCAGCAGCCTTTCACTGGGGGACTATGGCTACACCTTC
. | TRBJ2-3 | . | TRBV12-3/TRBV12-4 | CASSFVPGGTDTQYF | TGTGCCAGCAGTTTCGTTCCTGGGGGCACAGATACGCAGTATTTT
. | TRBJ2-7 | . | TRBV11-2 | CASTNRATSYEQYF | TGTGCCAGCACCAACAGGGCCACCTCCTACGAGCAGTACTTC
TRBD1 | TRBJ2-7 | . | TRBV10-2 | CASTITGGRYEQYF | TGTGCCAGCACTATAACAGGGGGTCGGTACGAGCAGTACTTC
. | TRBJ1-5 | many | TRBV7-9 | CASSLTSNQPQHF | TGTGCCAGCAGCTTGACGAGCAATCAGCCCCAGCATTTT
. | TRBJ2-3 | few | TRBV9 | CASSPQKDTQYF | TGTGCCAGCAGCCCCCAAAAAGATACGCAGTATTTT
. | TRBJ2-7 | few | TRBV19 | CASSTSRAGNYEQYF | TGTGCCAGTAGTACCTCCCGGGCAGGGAACTACGAGCAGTACTTC
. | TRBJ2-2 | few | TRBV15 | CATSRVGARTGELFF | TGTGCCACCAGCAGAGTGGGGGCACGCACCGGGGAGCTGTTTTTT
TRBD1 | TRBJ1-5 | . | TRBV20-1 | CSAREDRGLAQPQHF | TGCAGTGCTAGAGAAGACAGGGGGCTGGCTCAGCCCCAGCATTTT
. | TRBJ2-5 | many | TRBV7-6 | CASSLALSTETQYF | TGTGCCAGCAGCTTAGCCCTCTCGACGGAGACCCAGTACTTC
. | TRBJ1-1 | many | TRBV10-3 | CAMGRGAGEAFF | TGTGCCATGGGGAGGGGGGCCGGTGAAGCTTTCTTT
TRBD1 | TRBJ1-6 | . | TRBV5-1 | CASSLDRGSNNSPLHF | TGCGCCAGCAGCTTGGACAGGGGCAGTAACAATTCACCCCTCCACTTT
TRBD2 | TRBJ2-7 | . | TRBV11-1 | CASSLTGTTPTWEQHF | TGTGCCAGCAGCCTTACCGGGACTACCCCTACTTGGGAGCAGCACTTC
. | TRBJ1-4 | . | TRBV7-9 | CASSAQRGDSEKLFF | TGTGCCAGCAGCGCTCAAAGGGGGGATTCTGAAAAACTGTTTTTT
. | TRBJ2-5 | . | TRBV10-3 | CASSALANIETQYF | TGTGCCAGCAGTGCGCTAGCAAATATAGAGACCCAGTACTTC
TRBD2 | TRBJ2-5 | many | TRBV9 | CASSQGLAVHQETQYF | TGTGCCAGCAGCCAGGGACTAGCGGTACACCAAGAGACCCAGTACTTC
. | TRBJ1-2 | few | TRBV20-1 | CSADRANYGYTF | TGCAGTGCTGACAGAGCTAACTATGGCTACACCTTC
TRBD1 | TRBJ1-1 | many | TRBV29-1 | CSVQQGVNTEAFF | TGCAGCGTCCAACAGGGGGTGAACACTGAAGCTTTCTTT
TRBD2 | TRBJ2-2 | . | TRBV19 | CASSTSGTTNTGELFF | TGTGCCAGTAGTACATCGGGGACTACGAACACCGGGGAGCTGTTTTTT
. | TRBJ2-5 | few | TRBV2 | CASPTAGDSETQYF | TGTGCCAGCCCCACGGCGGGTGACTCGGAGACCCAGTACTTC
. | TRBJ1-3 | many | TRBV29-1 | CSVETFSGRGNTIYF | TGCAGCGTTGAGACTTTTTCGGGGCGAGGAAACACCATATATTTT
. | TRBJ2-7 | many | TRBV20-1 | CSAKDSAYEQYF | TGCAGTGCTAAGGACAGTGCCTACGAGCAGTACTTC
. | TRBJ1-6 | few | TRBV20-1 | CSARDQSVMSSYNSPLHF | TGCAGTGCTAGAGATCAATCGGTGATGAGCTCCTATAATTCACCCCTCCACTTT
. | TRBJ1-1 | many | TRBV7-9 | CASSPPWLAEAFF | TGTGCCAGCAGCCCACCTTGGCTCGCTGAAGCTTTCTTT
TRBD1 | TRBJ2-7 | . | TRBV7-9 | CASSTPPGQGSHEQYF | TGTGCCAGCAGCACCCCTCCGGGACAGGGTTCCCACGAGCAGTACTTC
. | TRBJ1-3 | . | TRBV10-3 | CAIGAGSSGNTIYF | TGTGCCATCGGCGCAGGGAGCTCTGGAAACACCATATATTTT
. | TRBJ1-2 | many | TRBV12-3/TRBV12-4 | CASSLLYGYTF | TGTGCCAGCAGTCTACTCTATGGCTACACCTTC
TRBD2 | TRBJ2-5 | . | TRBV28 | CASSSRGWGGETRYF | TGTGCCAGCAGTTCCCGCGGCTGGGGGGGAGAGACCCGGTACTTC
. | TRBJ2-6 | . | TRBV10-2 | CASSKEGFGPAF | TGCGCCAGCAGTAAAGAGGGCTTCGGACCAGCTTTC
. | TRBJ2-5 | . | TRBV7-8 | CASSLGVKRPEAQYF | TGTGCCAGCAGCTTAGGCGTCAAACGCCCAGAGGCCCAGTACTTC
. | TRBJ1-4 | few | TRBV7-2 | CASSLEGVRGWEKLFF | TGTGCCAGCAGCCTAGAGGGGGTCAGAGGTTGGGAAAAACTGTTTTTT
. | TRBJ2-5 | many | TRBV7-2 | CASSLGFLHGQETQYF | TGTGCCAGCAGCTTAGGATTCCTCCACGGCCAAGAGACCCAGTACTTC
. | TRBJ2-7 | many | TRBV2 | CASSDHLSYEQYF | TGTGCCAGCAGTGATCATCTATCCTACGAGCAGTACTTC
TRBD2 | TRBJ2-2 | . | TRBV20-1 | CSAREIVAGGYTGELFF | TGCAGTGCTAGGGAAATCGTAGCGGGAGGGTACACCGGGGAGCTGTTTTTT
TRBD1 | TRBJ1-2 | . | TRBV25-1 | CASSAPGQGGYTF | TGTGCCAGCAGTGCCCCCGGACAGGGAGGCTACACCTTC
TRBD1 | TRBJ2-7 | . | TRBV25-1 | CASSPIDRASSYEQYF | TGTGCCAGCAGCCCAATAGACAGGGCGAGCTCCTACGAGCAGTACTTC
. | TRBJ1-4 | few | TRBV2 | CASTPSEYGEKLFF | TGTGCCAGCACCCCGTCGGAGTATGGGGAAAAACTGTTTTTT
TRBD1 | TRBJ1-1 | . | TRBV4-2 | CASSQPPGTGGDEAFF | TGTGCCAGCAGCCAACCACCGGGGACAGGGGGTGATGAAGCTTTCTTT
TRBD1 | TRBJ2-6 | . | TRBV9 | CATSRESGGLTF | TGTGCCACCAGCAGGGAATCAGGGGGCCTGACTTTC
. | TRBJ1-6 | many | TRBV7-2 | CASSLGPYNSPLHF | TGTGCCAGCAGCCTCGGGCCTTATAATTCACCCCTCCACTTT
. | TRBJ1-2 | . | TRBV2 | CASRGTGIAGYTF | TGTGCCAGCAGGGGAACAGGGATTGCTGGCTACACCTTC
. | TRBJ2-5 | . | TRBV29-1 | CSASGAGPTGAETQYF | TGCAGTGCTAGTGGGGCAGGGCCTACGGGAGCAGAGACCCAGTACTTC
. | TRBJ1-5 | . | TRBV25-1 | CASSSYGGSLANQPQHF | TGTGCCAGCAGTTCTTACGGGGGGTCCCTGGCCAATCAGCCCCAGCATTTT
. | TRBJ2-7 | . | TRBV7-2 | CASSLGLVDSYEQYF | TGTGCCAGCAGCTTAGGACTAGTGGACTCCTACGAGCAGTACTTC
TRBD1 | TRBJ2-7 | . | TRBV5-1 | CASSLQGARYF | TGCGCCAGCAGCCTACAGGGGGCTCGGTACTTC
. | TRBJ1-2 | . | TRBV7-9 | CASSLAGRSQDSYGYTF | TGTGCCAGCAGCTTAGCAGGGCGCAGTCAAGACAGTTATGGCTACACCTTC
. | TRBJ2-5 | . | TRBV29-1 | CSASDRAGVRETQYF | TGCAGCGCTTCTGACAGGGCGGGAGTCCGGGAGACCCAGTACTTC
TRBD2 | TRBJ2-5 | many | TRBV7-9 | CASSALAGGGETQYF | TGTGCCAGCAGCGCTCTAGCGGGAGGAGGGGAGACCCAGTACTTC
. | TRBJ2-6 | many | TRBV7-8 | CASSLENREVNVLTF | TGTGCCAGCAGCTTAGAGAACAGGGAGGTCAACGTCCTGACTTTC
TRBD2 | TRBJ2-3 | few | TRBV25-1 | CASSEGLAGRSTDTQYF | TGTGCCAGCAGTGAAGGACTAGCGGGGAGAAGCACAGATACGCAGTATTTT
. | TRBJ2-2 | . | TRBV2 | CASRVGRGPGELFF | TGTGCCAGCCGGGTAGGGAGGGGGCCCGGGGAGCTGTTTTTT